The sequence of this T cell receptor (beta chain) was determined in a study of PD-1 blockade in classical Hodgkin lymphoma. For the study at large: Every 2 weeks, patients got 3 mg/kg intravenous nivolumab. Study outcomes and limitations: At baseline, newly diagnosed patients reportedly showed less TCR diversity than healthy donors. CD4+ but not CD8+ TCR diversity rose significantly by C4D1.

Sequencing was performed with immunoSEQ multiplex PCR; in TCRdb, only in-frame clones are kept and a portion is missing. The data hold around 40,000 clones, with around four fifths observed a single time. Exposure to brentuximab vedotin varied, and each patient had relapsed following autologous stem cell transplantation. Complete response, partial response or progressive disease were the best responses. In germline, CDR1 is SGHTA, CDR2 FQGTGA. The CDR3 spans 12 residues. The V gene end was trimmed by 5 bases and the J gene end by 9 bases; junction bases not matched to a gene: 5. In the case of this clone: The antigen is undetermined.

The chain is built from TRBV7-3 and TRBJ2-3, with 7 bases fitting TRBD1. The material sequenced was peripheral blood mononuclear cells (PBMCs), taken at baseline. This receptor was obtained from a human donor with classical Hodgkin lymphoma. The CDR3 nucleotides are TGTGCCAGCAGCCGGGACAGAGGGACGCAGTATTTT. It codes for CASSRDRGTQYF.